This entry describes one T cell receptor (beta chain). This clone was recorded many times. There is no known antigen for this receptor. The read halts 3 residues ahead of the CDR3 end, with the missing end drawn from the germline J gene. CVID samples and control samples contributed equivalent amounts of genomic DNA as sequencing input. For every sample, a 60 bp segment covering the rearranged TCRbeta CDR3 region was amplified and then sequenced. TCRbeta amplification used the immunoSEQ assay, a bias-corrected multiplex PCR with high-throughput sequencing. The original methods were these. Every unique nucleotide sequence was considered a clone and was annotated with V, D and J genes, copy number and frequency. Sequences were labeled productive if in frame, and non-productive if out of frame or containing stop codons. As previously described, clonality was computed from Shannon's entropy. Mean CDR3 Kyte-Doolittle hydropathy was derived from the predicted amino acid sequences of productive clones. The R hclust function was used to hierarchically cluster scaled V gene usage with Manhattan distance and complete linkage. Sharing of clones by CDR3 amino acid sequence was evaluated by resampling 12 repertoires per group over 100 rounds. Repertoires were searched for approximately 77 published EBV-specific and 200 to 300 published CMV-specific TCRbeta sequences. After two CVID samples that produced fewer than 10,000 sequences were dropped from the analysis, 42 CVID repertoires remained. Imported from immuneACCESS, the table was reduced by TCRdb to in-frame sequences with V and J called. These copies leave out some clones; in studies compared against another copy, an unresolved V gene accounts for under half, and the cause of the remainder is not known. V and J calls plus clone size are reproduced from that table; the DNA served to infer D and trimming. This sample shows about 44,000 clones, and none of them turns up only once. The biggest ten clones account for about 10% of the sample.

The CDR3 sequence holds 14 residues, the cysteine and phenylalanine included. The DNA has 33 bases, all within the CDR3, and is read from base 1. As encoded in the germline V gene (reference sequence), CDR1 is SEHNR while CDR2 is FQNEAQ. Deletion took 1 base off V and 5 bases off J, with a span of 10 bases between the germline ends. This specimen comes from a study of T cell clonality in common variable immunodeficiency (dated by TCRdb to the mid-2010s). What the research found in general, with its limitations: Correlations of repertoire features with clinical complications were constrained by heterogeneity among patients within the CVID cohort. CVID TCRbeta sequences reportedly showed fewer deletions and N-nucleotide insertions and lacked highly modified clones with 13 or more V deletions. Although equal DNA input was used, an average of approximately 82,000 unique sequences per sample was obtained for controls, compared with approximately 30,000 for CVID samples. According to the authors, finding the cause of the higher clonality in CVID would require sequencing the repertoires of T cell subpopulations. Healthy controls shared more TCRbeta clones with each other than CVID subjects shared among themselves (p < 0.0001). TCRbeta clonality was higher in CVID subjects than in healthy controls (t-test p = 0.018), and the increase was most characteristic of about a third of subjects.

Both CVID patients and healthy controls were predominantly of Caucasian heritage. Heparinized peripheral whole blood samples of about 5 to 9 ml were collected from each donor. TCRbeta CDR3 repertoires were sequenced from genomic DNA of adults with common variable immune deficiency (CVID) and healthy adult controls. A total of 22 healthy adult volunteers (around 12 female and approximately 10 male; age range roughly 23 to 70 years, mean age approximately 34) were included in the control group. To isolate peripheral blood mononuclear cells, diluted blood was subjected to density centrifugation over Hypaque 1077 or Ficoll-Paque. Unsorted mononuclear cells served as the source of genomic DNA, which was extracted either by Qiagen column purification or by a centrifugation-based method.

Material: peripheral blood mononuclear cells. This clonotype originated in a person aged 18 to 70 in good health. Recombination connected TRBV7-9 to TRBJ2-3; TRBD1 is a weak D gene call, 7 bases matching. The part of the CDR3 DNA that was read is TGTGCCAGCAGCTTAGGGCAGGGGGGAGATACG. The resulting protein is CASSLGQGGDT. Given in full, the CDR3 is CASSLGQGGDTQYF.